The sequence of this T cell receptor (beta chain) was determined in a study of T cell repertoires in cytomegalovirus infection. Study overall: The study used recently identified HLA-C-restricted and well-studied HLA-B-restricted CMV epitopes. Public TCR beta signatures indicated both CMV infection and matching HLA type.

V was shortened by 3 bases and J by 4 bases, with 15 bases between the two germline ends. This CDR3 comprises 16 residues. Germline CDR1 reads SGHVS; CDR2 reads FNYEAQ. TCRdb re-called the reads through MiXCR, storing one row per CDR3 protein. The sample records around 200,000 distinct CDR3 sequences, approximately 38% being singletons. This clonotype was recorded at least ten times. The target antigen is unknown. Overall study results and limits: In two of eight donors, the top clonotype was HLA-C-restricted CMV-specific.

This receptor was taken from a human donor in good health (CMV status not recorded). Some clones in this sample may be carry-over from other donors' samples. The material was CD8+ T cells from cultured PBMCs, obtained from culture after CMV antigen stimulation. The chain links TRBV7-6 to TRBJ2-2; D may be TRBD2 (5 bases). The CDR3 spells CASSFLDSASTGELFF. DNA for the CDR3: TGTGCCAGCAGCTTCCTGGACTCCGCTAGCACCGGGGAGCTGTTTTTT.